Below, 17 T cell receptor beta chains from the same sample are listed, as sequenced in a study of T cell responses to AZD1222 COVID-19 vaccine. TCRdb's copy holds only in-frame clones and misses some; the assay was immunoSEQ multiplex PCR. The data contain about 170,000 clones, 90% of them seen just once; the ten biggest clones take up about 1.6%. Sequencing used peripheral blood, obtained on day 0 of AZD1222 vaccination. These receptors originate from an adult in good health.

This chain uses TRBV4-1 with TRBJ1-1; TRBD1 aligns across 7 bases. The CDR3 length is 15 residues. With 0 bases clipped from V and 5 bases from J, the junction kept 6 bases outside the gene matches. The germline V gene encodes CDR1 MGHRA and CDR2 YSYEKL. CDR3 loop: CASSQEEVRGTEAFF. The CDR3 DNA sequence: TGCGCCAGCAGCCAAGAGGAAGTCAGGGGGACTGAAGCTTTCTTT.

This rearrangement joins TRBV5-5 to TRBJ2-7; D gene unclear. With 0 bases removed from V and 1 base from J, the gap between germline ends came to 11 bases. This CDR3 contains 15 residues. Germline values: CDR1 SGHKS, CDR2 YYEKEE (reference sequence). CDR3 sequence reads: CASSLVFQESYEQYF. DNA for the CDR3: TGTGCCAGCAGCTTGGTATTCCAGGAGTCCTACGAGCAGTACTTC.

The chain links TRBV29-1 to TRBJ2-3, with D unresolved. Germline CDR1 reads SQVTM; CDR2 reads ANQGSEA. This CDR3 region has 14 residues. With 4 bases removed from V and 7 bases from J, the gap between germline ends came to 18 bases. The DNA of the CDR3 is TGCAGCGTTGGGTTGAACCAGAAACCTAATACGCAGTATTTT. Translation gives CSVGLNQKPNTQYF.

The chain couples TRBV7-8 to TRBJ1-3; D gene uncertain. Germline V lookup: CDR1 SGHVS, CDR2 FQNEAQ. The CDR3 spans 16 residues. Trimming stripped 5 bases from V and 0 bases from J, with 14 bases between. CDR3 coding DNA: TGTGCCAGCAGCCTAAGCGCAGCCTCCTCTGGAAACACCATATATTTT. Its translation: CASSLSAASSGNTIYF.

This clone was seen once. The J gene is TRBJ2-7, the V gene TRBV6-2 or TRBV6-3, with 11 bases that match TRBD1. V dropped 2 bases and J dropped 4; count of bases not matched to a gene: 1. Per germline, CDR1 MNHEY and CDR2 SVGEGT. CDR3 size: 14 residues. In nucleotides, the CDR3 is TGTGCCAGCAGTTACGGACAGGGGGCTTACGAGCAGTACTTC. Encoded protein: CASSYGQGAYEQYF.

The chain is built from TRBV6-2 or TRBV6-3 and TRBJ1-1; D not certain. The ends were cut back, 4 bases at V and 2 bases at J, with 14 bases in the middle. This CDR3 is built from 15 residues. The V gene's germline CDR1 is MNHEY and CDR2 SVGEGT. The CDR3 loop reads CASSFRTVSNTEAFF. In DNA form, the CDR3 reads TGTGCCAGCAGTTTCAGGACGGTCTCTAACACTGAAGCTTTCTTT.

CDR3 protein: CASSSGRSNEKLFF. The CDR3 DNA reads TGTGCCAGCAGTTCCGGCAGGTCTAATGAAAAACTGTTTTTT. This sequence joins TRBV7-9 and TRBJ1-4; unclear D gene. This CDR3 contains 14 residues. Per the germline V gene, CDR1 is SEHNR and CDR2 is FQNEAQ (reference sequence). The germline V and J ends were trimmed by 6 bases and 3 bases, with 11 bases remaining between them.

The V call is TRBV6-2 or TRBV6-3, the J call TRBJ2-7; TRBD1 matches 12 bases. Trimming cost V 5 bases and J 7 bases; bases outside gene matches: 6. Germline values: CDR1 MNHEY, CDR2 SVGEGT. This CDR3 region has 14 residues. The CDR3 spells CASSTRDRGREQYF. The CDR3 coding sequence is TGTGCCAGCAGTACCCGGGACAGGGGGCGGGAGCAGTACTTC.

Only one count was recorded for this clone. The J gene is TRBJ1-2, the V gene TRBV28; D perhaps matches TRBD1 (6 bases). The germline V gene has CDR1 MDHEN and CDR2 SYDVKM. V was trimmed by 4 bases and J by 5 bases, leaving 23 bases between them. The CDR3 runs 17 residues. Here the CDR3 DNA reads TGTGCCAGCAGTTCCTACCGATCAAATGACAGGCTTTATGGCTACACCTTC. It translates to CASSSYRSNDRLYGYTF.

The genes are TRBV7-3 and TRBJ1-3; TRBD1 is a possible D gene (5 bases). V lost 3 bases to trimming and J lost 0 bases, with 15 bases between them. Looked up from germline, CDR1 is SGHTA and CDR2 is FQGTGA. The CDR3 length is 17 residues. CDR3 residues: CASSLYPIGGSGNTIYF. The CDR3 DNA reads as TGTGCCAGCAGCTTGTATCCTATCGGGGGCTCTGGAAACACCATATATTTT.

The genes are TRBV5-5 and TRBJ1-2, with a tentative D call TRBD1 (5 bases). The CDR3 length is 14 residues. Trimming shortened V by 4 bases and J by 8 bases, and 18 bases separated the two germline ends. The germline V gene has CDR1 SGHKS and CDR2 YYEKEE (reference sequence). The chain's CDR3 is CASSQAGDLRGYTF. In DNA, the CDR3 is TGTGCCAGCAGCCAGGCGGGGGACCTTAGGGGCTACACCTTC.

The J gene is TRBJ2-3, the V gene TRBV9, with D perhaps TRBD2 (6 bases). Germline CDR1 SGDLS, CDR2 YYNGEE. CDR3 length: 16 residues. Deletions cut 0 bases from V and 4 bases from J, with 15 bases between. The CDR3 loop is CASSVEGWRGPDTQYF. CDR3 coding DNA: TGTGCCAGCAGCGTAGAGGGCTGGAGGGGCCCAGATACGCAGTATTTT.

The rearrangement links TRBV9 to TRBJ1-1; unclear D gene. Germline V gene lookup returns CDR1 SGDLS and CDR2 YYNGEE. The ends were cut back, 0 bases at V and 1 base at J, with 4 bases in the middle. The CDR3 loop spans 13 amino acids. The CDR3, as DNA: TGTGCCAGCAGCGTAGCGAGGAACACTGAAGCTTTCTTT. Translated, it gives CASSVARNTEAFF.

The CDR3 region has the DNA TGTGCCATCAGTGAAGGGGATTTTTACGAGCAGTACTTC. Translated: CAISEGDFYEQYF. The rearrangement links TRBV10-3 to TRBJ2-7; D perhaps matches TRBD1 (5 bases). V was pared by 3 bases and J by 4 bases, with 10 bases between. Per the germline V gene, CDR1 is ENHRY and CDR2 is SYGVKD. This CDR3 contains 13 residues.

The rearrangement uses TRBV5-4 and TRBJ1-1; 7 bases align to TRBD1. From germline, CDR1 is SGHNT and CDR2 YYREEE (reference sequence). V was pared by 0 bases and J by 4 bases, with 6 bases of the junction left unmatched. This CDR3 is built from 15 residues. The CDR3 DNA follows: TGTGCCAGCAGCTTGGGGGTCCAGGGGGGCACTGAAGCTTTCTTT. Its translation is CASSLGVQGGTEAFF.

The chain carries TRBV6-6 and TRBJ1-2; D might be TRBD1 (5 bases). V was trimmed by 6 bases and J by 3 bases, leaving 11 bases between them. The CDR3 sequence is 13 residues long. Germline values: CDR1 MNHNY, CDR2 SVGAGI (reference sequence). The CDR3 loop reads CASREDSHYGYTF. As DNA, the CDR3 is TGTGCCAGCAGGGAAGACAGCCACTATGGCTACACCTTC.

This clone turned up a few times. V gene TRBV7-9 combines with J gene TRBJ1-1; D not certain. Germline V CDR1 and CDR2: SEHNR, FQNEAQ (reference sequence). Trimming cost V 1 base and J 4 bases, with 7 bases left between them. The CDR3 is made up of 13 amino acids. CDR3 DNA: TGTGCCAGCAGCTTAGGCGCGAGCACTGAAGCTTTCTTT. It specifies CASSLGASTEAFF.